The 24 T cell receptor beta chains listed next were all sequenced from one sample in a study of OX40 agonist ivuxolimab in advanced cancers. TCRdb keeps only in-frame clones here, not all; method: immunoSEQ multiplex PCR. This sample carries some 40,000 clones, around 83% of them seen once, and the ten largest clones take around a tenth. Sequenced here: CD4+ or CD8+ T cells sorted from blood, sampled in a trial of the OX40 agonist ivuxolimab. These receptors were obtained from an adult with an advanced solid tumor such as melanoma, head and neck, liver or kidney cancer.

The V gene is TRBV4-2, the J gene TRBJ2-7; D is undetermined. With 1 base removed from V and 2 bases from J, the gap between germline ends came to 9 bases. The CDR3 spans 14 residues. Per germline, CDR1 LGHNA and CDR2 YNFKEQ. In DNA, the CDR3 is TGTGCCAGCAGCCAAGGGGTGGCAGCCTACGAGCAGTACTTC. Translating it yields CASSQGVAAYEQYF.

The gene calls are TRBV6-5 and TRBJ1-3; no clear D gene. This CDR3 is 13 amino acids long. V was trimmed by 4 bases and J by 4 bases, leaving 8 bases between them. Germline V CDR1 and CDR2: MNHEY, SVGAGI. The CDR3 sequence: CASSLGTGNTIYF. The CDR3 bases are TGTGCCAGCAGTTTGGGCACCGGAAACACCATATATTTT.

The rearrangement uses TRBV11-2 and TRBJ2-5, with 7 bases identical to TRBD1. The J call may be in error: the DNA end matches TRBJ2-7 better. Germline assignment: CDR1 SGHAT and CDR2 FQNNGV. CDR3 length: 18 residues. The CDR3 protein is CASSLAGTALGRSYEQYF. The CDR3 DNA sequence: TGTGCCAGCAGCCTAGCCGGGACAGCATTAGGGCGGTCCTACGAGCAGTACTTC.

The chain recombines TRBV6-5 with TRBJ1-5; TRBD1 matches 8 bases. The CDR3 loop spans 15 amino acids. Looked up from germline, CDR1 is MNHEY and CDR2 is SVGAGI. V lost 2 bases, J lost 5 bases, and 5 bases stayed unmatched. In nucleotides, the CDR3 is TGTGCCAGCAGTTACAGTGCAGGGGGCGATCAGCCCCAGCATTTT. Translating gives CASSYSAGGDQPQHF.

CDR3 bases: TGCGCCAGCAGCCAAAGGGGGGGACAGGGCATCGACGAGCAGTACTTC. Translating gives CASSQRGGQGIDEQYF. This chain uses TRBV4-1 with TRBJ2-7, with 9 bases that match TRBD1. The CDR3 is 16 amino acids. The V gene end was trimmed by 2 bases and the J gene end by 5 bases; junction bases not matched to a gene: 10. Per the germline V gene, CDR1 is MGHRA and CDR2 is YSYEKL.

The rearrangement joins TRBV6-1 to TRBJ2-3; 7 nucleotides agree with TRBD1. The J segment lost 5 bases and the V segment lost 4 bases, leaving 6 bases of the junction unmatched. Per germline, CDR1 MNHNS and CDR2 SASEGT. The CDR3 is 14 amino acids. CDR3 DNA sequence: TGTGCCAGCAGTGTTTCGACAGGGCTAGATACGCAGTATTTT. Its translation: CASSVSTGLDTQYF.

The chain employs TRBV28 and TRBJ2-7; 12 bases match TRBD2. CDR1 and CDR2 (germline): MDHEN, SYDVKM. Unmatched junction bases numbered 7, after V lost 7 bases and J lost 3 bases. The CDR3 extends over 15 amino acids. This CDR3 reads CASITTSGSFYEQYF. The CDR3 bases are TGTGCCAGCATTACGACTAGCGGGAGCTTCTACGAGCAGTACTTC.

This clone was observed a few times. This chain joins TRBV25-1 and TRBJ2-3; D possibly corresponds to TRBD1 (6 bases). The CDR3 spans 15 residues. Deletions cut 5 bases from V and 0 bases from J, with 12 bases between. Germline CDR1 reads MGHDK; CDR2 reads SYGVNS. The CDR3 coding sequence is TGTGCCAGCAGTTCTACAGGGCATAGCACAGATACGCAGTATTTT. Its translation: CASSSTGHSTDTQYF.

The sample holds a few counts of this clone. The chain links TRBV7-9 to TRBJ2-5; D not resolved. Germline CDR1 SEHNR, CDR2 FQNEAQ (reference sequence). V shed 5 bases and J shed 0 bases, with 1 base lying between them. The CDR3 has 11 amino acids. CDR3 in DNA: TGTGCCAGCAGCCACCAAGAGACCCAGTACTTC. The encoded protein is CASSHQETQYF.

The V and J genes are TRBV7-3 and TRBJ1-1; 7 bases agree with TRBD1. This CDR3 region has 13 residues. CDR1 and CDR2 from the germline V gene are SGHTA and FQGTGA. V lost 1 base and J lost 8; bases outside the gene matches: 4. The chain's CDR3 is CASSLNRGSEAFF. CDR3 nucleotides: TGTGCCAGCAGCTTAAACAGGGGAAGCGAAGCTTTCTTT.

In DNA form, the CDR3 reads TGCGCCAGCAGCTTGGCCCGCAGGGGCAATGAGCAGTTCTTC. Protein product: CASSLARRGNEQFF. The genes are TRBV5-1 and TRBJ2-1, with a possible D match to TRBD1 (6 bases). This CDR3 contains 14 residues. Trimming removed 0 bases from V and 6 bases from J, with 10 bases in between. Per germline, CDR1 SGHRS and CDR2 YFSETQ.

The V gene is TRBV5-1, the J gene TRBJ1-4; maybe TRBD1 (6 bases). Trimming pared 4 bases from V and 8 bases from J, leaving 12 bases between. The CDR3 extends over 13 amino acids. Germline V gene sequence: CDR1 SGHRS, CDR2 YFSETQ. The CDR3 nucleotides are TGCGCCAGCAGCCAGACAGGACAAGAAAAACTGTTTTTT. Protein sequence: CASSQTGQEKLFF. The complete variable domain, with remaining parts taken from reference TRBV5-1 and TRBJ1-4, reads KAGVTQTPRYLIKTRGQQVTLSCSPISGHRSVSWYQQTPGQGLQFLFEYFSETQRNKGNFPGRFSGRQFSNSRSEMNVSTLELGDSALYLCASSQTGQEKLFFGSGTQLSVL.

The rearrangement links TRBV9 to TRBJ1-6, with 8 bases identical to TRBD1. Trimming at V came to 4 bases and at J to 7 bases, leaving 7 bases not matched to a gene. The CDR3 is 15 amino acids. Looked up from germline, CDR1 is SGDLS and CDR2 is YYNGEE. As DNA, the CDR3 is TGTGCCAGCAGCCCCGGACAGGGTGACAATTCACCCCTCCACTTT. This translates into CASSPGQGDNSPLHF.

The chain combines TRBV4-2 with TRBJ2-5; tentatively, D is TRBD1 (6 bases). The end of the DNA is better explained by TRBJ2-7, so the J call may be wrong. Germline CDR1 reads LGHNA; CDR2 reads YNFKEQ. CDR3 length equals 13 residues. Here the CDR3 DNA reads TGTGCCAGCAGCCAAGCACAGGGCTACGAGCAGTACTTC. Translating gives CASSQAQGYEQYF.

V gene TRBV7-9 combines with J gene TRBJ2-2, with a possible D match to TRBD1 (5 bases). Per germline, CDR1 SEHNR and CDR2 FQNEAQ (reference sequence). The V end lost 5 bases, the J end lost 1 base, and 11 bases lay between the germline ends. The CDR3 runs 15 residues. The CDR3: CASSPQGLNTGELFF. CDR3 sequence (DNA): TGTGCCAGCAGCCCCCAGGGCTTGAACACCGGGGAGCTGTTTTTT. Combining the CDR3 with reference TRBV7-9 and TRBJ2-2 gives the whole variable domain DTGVSQNPRHKITKRGQNVTFRCDPISEHNRLYWYRQTLGQGPEFLTYFQNEAQLEKSRLLSDRFSAERPKGSFSTLEIQRTEQGDSAMYLCASSPQGLNTGELFFGEGSRLTVL.

V is TRBV9 and J is TRBJ2-7; D may match TRBD1 or TRBD2 (5 bases each). The CDR3 contains 14 residues. The V end was cut by 3 bases, the J end by 5 bases, with 15 bases between. Germline CDR1 SGDLS, CDR2 YYNGEE. The DNA of the CDR3 is TGTGCCAGCAGCGCGGGACGGCCTGTGAACGAGCAGTACTTC. It codes for CASSAGRPVNEQYF. The variable domain in full, completed from reference TRBV9 and TRBJ2-7, reads DSGVTQTPKHLITATGQRVTLRCSPRSGDLSVYWYQQSLDQGLQFLIQYYNGEERAKGNILERFSAQQFPDLHSELNLSSLELGDSALYFCASSAGRPVNEQYFGPGTRLTVT.

This chain uses TRBV7-9 with TRBJ1-2, with D possibly being TRBD1 (6 bases). V lost 5 bases and J lost 8, with 18 bases in between. Germline CDR1 is SEHNR and CDR2 is FQNEAQ (reference sequence). The CDR3 extends over 14 amino acids. The CDR3 DNA follows: TGTGCCAGCAGCCCCTCGACAGGACCCTGGGGCTACACCTTC. It is translated as CASSPSTGPWGYTF.

The J gene is TRBJ2-3, the V gene TRBV11-2; D ambiguous. CDR3 length equals 14 residues. Trimming left V 4 bases short and J 6 bases short, with 14 bases between. The germline gives CDR1 SGHAT, CDR2 FQNNGV. CDR3 residues: CASSSNLGSDTQYF. The DNA for the CDR3 is TGTGCCAGCAGCTCAAACTTGGGCTCGGATACGCAGTATTTT.

This chain links TRBV15 with TRBJ2-6; the D gene is possibly TRBD2 (6 bases). The CDR3 has 16 amino acids. The germline V gene encodes CDR1 LNHNV and CDR2 YYDKDF (reference sequence). V lost 6 bases, J lost 0 bases, and 12 bases lay in between. CDR3: CATRRGIGSGANVLTF. The DNA for the CDR3 is TGTGCCACCAGGCGGGGCATCGGCTCTGGGGCCAACGTCCTGACTTTC.

The rearrangement links TRBV4-2 to TRBJ2-1, with 9 positions matching TRBD2. Per germline, CDR1 LGHNA and CDR2 YNFKEQ. CDR3 length equals 17 residues. V dropped 4 bases and J dropped 5; count of bases not matched to a gene: 12. The CDR3: CASSRAMGLAADNEQFF. The CDR3 DNA is TGTGCCAGCAGCCGGGCAATGGGACTAGCTGCAGACAATGAGCAGTTCTTC.

J is TRBJ2-1 and V is TRBV28; D unclear. CDR3 length equals 13 residues. CDR1 and CDR2 (germline): MDHEN, SYDVKM. Trimming removed 2 bases at V and 9 bases at J, with 11 bases between. CDR3 in amino acids: CASSLAGSAEQFF. CDR3 DNA: TGTGCCAGCAGTTTAGCTGGCTCGGCTGAGCAGTTCTTC.

V is TRBV5-1 and J is TRBJ1-1; tentative D call: TRBD1 (5 bases). The CDR3 consists of 17 residues. Trimming left V 4 bases short and J 4 bases short, with 23 bases between. The V gene's germline CDR1 is SGHRS and CDR2 YFSETQ. The DNA of the CDR3 is TGCGCCAGCAGCCTAAGTTCCACCAAGGGGAGAGGCACTGAAGCTTTCTTT. The encoded protein is CASSLSSTKGRGTEAFF.

This chain links TRBV21-1 with TRBJ2-6; TRBD1 is the table's D call, not checked against the DNA. TRBV21-1 represents a pseudogene. This CDR3 has 17 residues. CDR3 sequence reads: CASLGQGGGSGANVLTF. For the CDR3, the DNA is TGTGCCAGCCTTGGACAGGGAGGGGGCTCTGGGGCCAACGTCCTGACTTTC.

V is TRBV6-5 and J is TRBJ2-3, with TRBD2 identical over 7 bases. This CDR3 contains 14 residues. Germline V gives CDR1 MNHEY, CDR2 SVGAGI. Trimming took 4 bases from V and 4 from J; bases not matched to a gene: 5. The CDR3 loop is CASSSRTSSDTQYF. CDR3 bases: TGTGCCAGCAGTTCCCGGACTAGTTCAGATACGCAGTATTTT.